This T cell receptor beta chain emerged from a study of cytomegalovirus exposure and HLA in healthy donors. About the research overall: Earlier results showed almost 120 million unique TCR beta sequences derived from approximately 180 million T cells.

As to this clone: What it binds is unknown.

Both 60 Vbeta primers and 13 Jbeta primers went into the PCR. Clones were sequenced by immunoSEQ multiplex PCR, and TCRdb holds only the in-frame ones, with some missing. The sample lists approximately 110,000 clones, around 82% occurring once. Germline CDR1 and CDR2: MGHRA and YSYEKL. This CDR3 region has 13 residues. V shed 5 bases and J 5 bases; nucleotides not matched to a gene: 4. Study-level results: Previously analyzed data showed that most TCR beta V segments were productive at a frequency of about 87% or about 30%. Investigators reported around 150 TCR beta chains as tied to cytomegalovirus.

The genes are TRBV4-1 and TRBJ2-7, with 9 bases fitting TRBD1. The TCR was taken from a woman in her 30s in good health and CMV-seropositive. Input material: PBMCs. CDR3 region: CASSWDRAHEQYF. The CDR3 nucleotides are TGCGCCAGCAGCTGGGACAGGGCCCACGAGCAGTACTTC.